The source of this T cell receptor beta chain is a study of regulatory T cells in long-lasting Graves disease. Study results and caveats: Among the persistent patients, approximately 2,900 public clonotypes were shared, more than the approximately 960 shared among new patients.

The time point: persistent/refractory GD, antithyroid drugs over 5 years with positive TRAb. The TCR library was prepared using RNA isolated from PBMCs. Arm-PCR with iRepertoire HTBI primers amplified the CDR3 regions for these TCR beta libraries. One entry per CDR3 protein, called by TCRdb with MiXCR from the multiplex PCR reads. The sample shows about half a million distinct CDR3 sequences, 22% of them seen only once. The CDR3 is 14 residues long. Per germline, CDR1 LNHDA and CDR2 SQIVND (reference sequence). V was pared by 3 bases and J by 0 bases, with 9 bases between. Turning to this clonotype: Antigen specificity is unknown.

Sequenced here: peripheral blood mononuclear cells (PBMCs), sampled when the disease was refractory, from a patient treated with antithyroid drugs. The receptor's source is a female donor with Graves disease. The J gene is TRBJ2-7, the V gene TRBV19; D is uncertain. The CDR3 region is CASSITAFSYEQYF. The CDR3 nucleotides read TGTGCCAGTAGTATTACCGCTTTCTCCTACGAGCAGTACTTC.